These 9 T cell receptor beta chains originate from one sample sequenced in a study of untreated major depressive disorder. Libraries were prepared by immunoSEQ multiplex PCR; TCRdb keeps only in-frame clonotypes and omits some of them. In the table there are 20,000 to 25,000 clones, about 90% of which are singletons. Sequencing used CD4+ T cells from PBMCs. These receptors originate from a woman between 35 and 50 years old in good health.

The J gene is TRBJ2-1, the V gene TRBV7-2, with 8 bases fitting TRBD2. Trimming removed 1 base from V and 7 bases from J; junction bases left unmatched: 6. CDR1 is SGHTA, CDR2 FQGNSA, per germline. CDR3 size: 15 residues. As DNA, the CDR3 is TGTGCCAGCAGCTTAGAAGCGGGGGCTTATAATGAGCAGTTCTTC. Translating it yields CASSLEAGAYNEQFF.

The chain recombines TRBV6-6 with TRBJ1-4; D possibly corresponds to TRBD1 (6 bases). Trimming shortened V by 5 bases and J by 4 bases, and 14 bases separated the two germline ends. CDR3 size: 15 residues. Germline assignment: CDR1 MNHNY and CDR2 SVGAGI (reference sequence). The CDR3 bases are TGTGCCAGCAGTAACGACAGGATCGGTAATGAAAAACTGTTTTTT. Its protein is CASSNDRIGNEKLFF.

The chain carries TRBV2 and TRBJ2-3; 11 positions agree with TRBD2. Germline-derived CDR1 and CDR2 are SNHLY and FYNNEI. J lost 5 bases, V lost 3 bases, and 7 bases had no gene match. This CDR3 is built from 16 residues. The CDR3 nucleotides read TGTGCCAGCAGTGATTCGAGACTAGCGGGGCGAGATACGCAGTATTTT. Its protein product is CASSDSRLAGRDTQYF.

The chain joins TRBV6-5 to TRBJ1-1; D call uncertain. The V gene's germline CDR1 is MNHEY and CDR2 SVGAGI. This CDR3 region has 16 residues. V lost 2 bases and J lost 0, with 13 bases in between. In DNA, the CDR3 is TGTGCCAGCAGTTACGTGCCAGGTAGGATGAACACTGAAGCTTTCTTT. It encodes CASSYVPGRMNTEAFF.

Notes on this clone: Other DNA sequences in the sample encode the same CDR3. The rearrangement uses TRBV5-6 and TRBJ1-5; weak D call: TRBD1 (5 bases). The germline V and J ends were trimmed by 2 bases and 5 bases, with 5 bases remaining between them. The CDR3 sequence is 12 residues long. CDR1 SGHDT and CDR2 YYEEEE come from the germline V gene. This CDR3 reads CASSLGDQPQHF. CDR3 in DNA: TGTGCCAGCAGCTTAGGGGATCAGCCCCAGCATTTT.

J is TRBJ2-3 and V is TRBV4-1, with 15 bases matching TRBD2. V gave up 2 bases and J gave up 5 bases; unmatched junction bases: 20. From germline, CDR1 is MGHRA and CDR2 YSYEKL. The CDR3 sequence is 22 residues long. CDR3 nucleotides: TGCGCCAGCAGCCAAACTCTCACCGGGACTAGCGGGAGGCCGAGGTTAATAGATACGCAGTATTTT. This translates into CASSQTLTGTSGRPRLIDTQYF.

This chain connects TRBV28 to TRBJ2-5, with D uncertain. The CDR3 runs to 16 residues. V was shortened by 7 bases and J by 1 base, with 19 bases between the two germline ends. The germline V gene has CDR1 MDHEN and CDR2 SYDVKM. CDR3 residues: CASTTLGIGLQETQYF. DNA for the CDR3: TGTGCCAGCACCACCCTGGGGATAGGTCTCCAAGAGACCCAGTACTTC.

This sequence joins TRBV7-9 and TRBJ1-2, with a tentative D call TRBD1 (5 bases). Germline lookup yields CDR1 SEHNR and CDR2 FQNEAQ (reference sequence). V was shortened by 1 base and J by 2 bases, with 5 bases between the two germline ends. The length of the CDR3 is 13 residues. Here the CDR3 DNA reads TGTGCCAGCAGCTTAGAGGGGAACTATGGCTACACCTTC. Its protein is CASSLEGNYGYTF.

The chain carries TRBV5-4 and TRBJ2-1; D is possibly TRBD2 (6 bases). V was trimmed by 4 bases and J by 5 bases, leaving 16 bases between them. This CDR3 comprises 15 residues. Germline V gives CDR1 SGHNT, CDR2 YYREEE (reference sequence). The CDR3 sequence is CASSPGGRANNEQFF. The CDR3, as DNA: TGTGCCAGCAGCCCCGGGGGAAGAGCAAACAATGAGCAGTTCTTC.